The next 10 T cell receptor beta chains were all read from a single sample in a study of blood T cell repertoires in COVID-19. The repertoire was sequenced with immunoSEQ multiplex PCR; TCRdb's copy has only in-frame clones and lacks some. Here the sample spans 150,000 to 200,000 clones, 70% to 85% being singletons. Sequenced material: peripheral blood. Source of these receptors: an elderly woman with acute or convalescent COVID-19.

As DNA, the CDR3 is TGCGCCAGCAGCGTGGGACAGTCGGGCACCGGGGAGCTGTTTTTT. Its protein product is CASSVGQSGTGELFF. This rearrangement joins TRBV5-1 to TRBJ2-2; 7 bases are shared with TRBD1. The CDR3 runs to 15 residues. Losses at the gene ends were 4 bases for V and 4 bases for J; bases not matched to a gene: 7. CDR1 is SGHRS and CDR2 is YFSETQ in the germline V gene.

The genes are TRBV27 and TRBJ2-1; D is undetermined. V lost 2 bases, J lost 4 bases, and 9 bases lay in between. CDR1 and CDR2 from the germline V gene are MNHEY and SMNVEV (reference sequence). The length of the CDR3 is 14 residues. The CDR3 loop is CASSLMSGYNEQFF. CDR3 DNA: TGTGCCAGCAGTTTAATGTCGGGTTACAATGAGCAGTTCTTC.

This sequence joins TRBV3-1 (or the pseudogene TRBV3-2) and TRBJ2-2; 9 bases are a match to TRBD2. CDR1 and CDR2 from the germline V gene are LGHDT and YNNKEL (reference sequence). The V and J ends lost 7 bases and 1 base, in that order; junction bases with no gene match: 4. The CDR3 length is 15 residues. CDR3 nucleotides: TGTGCCAGCAACCCGACTAGCGGGAACACCGGGGAGCTGTTTTTT. Its protein product is CASNPTSGNTGELFF.

J is TRBJ1-1 and V is TRBV20-1; weak D call: TRBD1 (5 bases). This CDR3 has 11 residues. The germline V and J ends were trimmed by 6 bases and 0 bases, with 5 bases remaining between them. Germline CDR1 DFQATT, CDR2 SNEGSKA (reference sequence). In DNA, the CDR3 is TGCAGTGCCAGGGTGAACACTGAAGCTTTCTTT. This encodes CSARVNTEAFF.

This chain joins TRBV18 and TRBJ1-4; perhaps TRBD1 as D (6 bases). The CDR3 covers 15 residues. CDR1 KGHSH and CDR2 LQKENI come from the germline V gene. V lost 0 bases and J lost 8, with 13 bases in between. The CDR3 nucleotides read TGTGCCAGCTCACCACCTTCGGTACAGGGAGAAAAACTGTTTTTT. Translated, it gives CASSPPSVQGEKLFF.

This clone has just one count. The V gene is TRBV5-1, the J gene TRBJ1-5; 7 nucleotides agree with TRBD1. After removal of 4 bases from V and 7 bases from J, the junction contained 11 bases not matched to a gene. The germline V gene has CDR1 SGHRS and CDR2 YFSETQ. The CDR3 sequence is 15 residues long. The CDR3 sequence: CASSLEGAGGQPQHF. For the CDR3, the DNA is TGCGCCAGCAGCCTGGAGGGCGCAGGGGGACAGCCCCAGCATTTT.

The rearrangement uses TRBV10-3 and TRBJ1-5; perhaps TRBD1 as D (5 bases). CDR1 and CDR2 (germline): ENHRY, SYGVKD. CDR3 length: 14 residues. Trimming pared 6 bases from V and 8 bases from J, leaving 17 bases between. Here the CDR3 reads CAIRSGSSGEPQHF. As DNA, the CDR3 is TGTGCCATCAGGTCGGGGAGTTCGGGGGAGCCCCAGCATTTT.

J is TRBJ2-1 and V is TRBV19; D perhaps matches TRBD2 (6 bases). The CDR3 runs 17 residues. In germline, CDR1 is LNHDA, CDR2 SQIVND (reference sequence). Trimming stripped 1 base from V and 4 bases from J, with 17 bases between. CDR3 DNA sequence: TGTGCCAGTAGTATAGCGGCAAAAGCGGCGGGGTACAATGAGCAGTTCTTC. This sequence encodes CASSIAAKAAGYNEQFF.

The rearrangement joins TRBV10-3 to TRBJ1-6; TRBD1 aligns across 7 bases. The CDR3 totals 13 residues. Germline V CDR1 and CDR2: ENHRY, SYGVKD. With V trimmed by 10 bases and J by 7 bases, 7 bases remained unmatched. CDR3 residues: CATRPGQNSPLHF. The CDR3 coding sequence is TGTGCCACCCGACCGGGACAGAATTCACCCCTCCACTTT.

The gene calls are TRBV5-6 and TRBJ2-2; tentatively, D is TRBD2 (6 bases). The CDR3 contains 13 residues. V gave up 4 bases and J gave up 6 bases, with 10 bases separating them. Per germline, CDR1 SGHDT and CDR2 YYEEEE. CDR3 region: CASSGPGAGELFF. The CDR3 nucleotides read TGTGCCAGCAGCGGGCCGGGAGCCGGGGAGCTGTTTTTT.